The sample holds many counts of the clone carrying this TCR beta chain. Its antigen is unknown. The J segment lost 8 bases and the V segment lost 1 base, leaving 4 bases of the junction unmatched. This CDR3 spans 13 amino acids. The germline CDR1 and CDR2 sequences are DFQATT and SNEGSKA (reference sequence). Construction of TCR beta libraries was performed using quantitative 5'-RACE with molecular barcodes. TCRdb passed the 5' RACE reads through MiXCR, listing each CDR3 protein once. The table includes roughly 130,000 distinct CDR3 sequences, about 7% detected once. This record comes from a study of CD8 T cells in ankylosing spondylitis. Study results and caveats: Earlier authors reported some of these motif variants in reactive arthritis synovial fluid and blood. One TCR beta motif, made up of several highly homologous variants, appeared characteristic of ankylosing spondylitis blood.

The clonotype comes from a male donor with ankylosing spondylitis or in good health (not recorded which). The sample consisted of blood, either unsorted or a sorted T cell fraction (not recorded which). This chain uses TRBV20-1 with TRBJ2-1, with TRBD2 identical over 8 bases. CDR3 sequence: CSARGTSGYEQFF. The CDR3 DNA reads TGCAGTGCTAGAGGCACTAGCGGTTATGAGCAGTTCTTC.